This T cell receptor (beta chain) was found in a study of CD8+ T cells in alopecia areata (dated by TCRdb to between 2018 and 2020). About the investigation overall: Treated patients were enrolled in an open-label pilot trial of oral tofacitinib, 5 to 10 mg twice daily, for moderate-to-severe alopecia areata. Clonality in the scalp was compared among normal scalp (n=4), patchy alopecia areata scalp (n=8), and alopecia totalis/universalis scalp (n=8). TCRbeta CDR3 regions were amplified by immunoSEQ multiplex PCR using 35 Vbeta forward and 13 Jbeta reverse primers. For the treated patients, the SALT score, which quantifies what percentage of scalp surface area is affected, served as the measure of disease severity. Patients received tofacitinib for 6 to 18 months and were then followed off drug for 6 months to check for delayed response and recurrence. Tofacitinib-treated patients had biopsies at baseline and at 4 and 24 weeks of treatment, with a later scalp biopsy in several patients. On the human side, TCRbeta sequencing was run on scalp tissue and on sorted CD4+ and CD8+ peripheral blood T cells from healthy controls and from alopecia areata patients with either patchy or totalis/universalis disease. The study used high-throughput TCRbeta sequencing to examine T cell clonal expansion in alopecia areata, in both the C3H/HeJ mouse model and human patients. RNA came from the PAXgene miRNA kit for fixed scalp, the miRNeasy kit for PBMCs, and the RNeasy kit for mouse skin. Points the paper makes about the study in general: Tofacitinib significantly lowered scalp clonality and the number of expanded CD8+ clones among the top 100 scalp clones. Unlike mouse skin, which is dominated by gammadelta T cells, normal human skin has resident alphabeta T cells that are also sequenced, and this complicates analysis of the scalp TCR repertoire. Shared TCR sequences between patients were less evident than in mice, which may be partly attributable to HLA diversity in the patient population. Compared with normal scalp, lesional scalp, particularly in alopecia totalis/universalis, had higher clonality and more expanded CD8+ clones, which suggests antigenic drive. During tofacitinib treatment, many expanded lesional clones stuck around in both scalp and blood, and this persistence may partly explain why relapse happens after treatment is stopped. Because the treated cohort was small and had just a single nonresponder, larger studies are needed to establish links between baseline CD8+ expansion and response.

The cysteine opens and the phenylalanine closes a CDR3 of 15 amino acids. CDR3 DNA only is kept here, 45 bases in frame from base 1. The germline V end is reduced by 4 bases and the J end by 2 bases; junction bases left unmatched: 0. CDR1 and CDR2, per the germline V gene, are SGHAT and FQNNGV. The sample's time point label, in plain terms: about 5 months on oral tofacitinib. The sample's treatment or condition, from its label and the paper: oral pan-JAK inhibitor, 5-10 mg twice daily. Peripheral blood and lesional scalp punch biopsies were obtained from patients with alopecia areata. PBMCs were separated by density centrifugation and stained for CD3, CD4 and CD8, after which CD4+ and CD8+ T cells were sorted on a FACSAria. The receptor library was made with the immunoSEQ multiplex PCR assay. RNA was extracted from all samples and reverse transcribed into cDNA as template for TCR sequencing. SuperScript III was used for first-strand cDNA synthesis, primed with a 2:1 mix of oligo-dT and random hexamers. A synthetic immune receptor repertoire was used to gauge amplification bias, and whatever bias remained was removed computationally. Concerning the study's data processing: After raw reads were preprocessed to remove errors, the CDR3 was defined following IMGT conventions as running from the conserved cysteine to phenylalanine. To get clonality, Shannon entropy was normalized by log2 of the number of productive unique TCRs and the result was subtracted from 1. Whether scalp clones were CD4 or CD8 was inferred by matching scalp TCRbeta sequences against CD4 and CD8 repertoires sorted from blood. The clones in this table, taken by TCRdb from immuneACCESS, are in-frame only. Not every clone is retained; where verified, under half of the shortfall comes from an unresolved V gene, and the cause of the rest is unknown. V and J calls and clone size are given by that table; D and trimming were obtained from the DNA. The sample has roughly 200,000 clones on record, roughly 53% of them singletons. 10% to 14% of the sample is in the top ten clones.

With respect to this clone: What this receptor recognizes is not known. No much larger clone exists at a distance of one base, and base qualities are not known.

The TCR was taken from a human donor with alopecia areata. Specimen: CD8+ T cells sorted from blood, collected at week 24, from a patient treated with tofacitinib. The chain links TRBV11-2 with TRBJ2-1, and TRBD2 matches 12 of the central bases. The CDR3 reads CASSSSGGAYNEQFF. DNA sequence: TGTGCCAGCAGCTCTAGCGGGGGGGCCTACAATGAGCAGTTCTTC.